This TCR beta chain was identified in a study of control samples from healthy donors and cancer patients. The assay was immunoSEQ multiplex PCR, and TCRdb's table has in-frame clones only and misses some. The table has approximately 100,000 clones, roughly 92% seen once; the top ten hold approximately 3%. The CDR3 has 14 residues. Germline lookup yields CDR1 SGDLS and CDR2 YYNGEE. Trimming took 4 bases from V and 0 from J, leaving 8 bases between them. This chain joins TRBV9 and TRBJ1-3; possibly TRBD1 for D (5 bases). Sequencing input: blood. The source of this sequence is a human donor in good health. The donor label of this sample is uncertain. CDR3 bases: TGTGCCAGCAGCTCAGGGAGCTCTGGAAACACCATATATTTT. Protein: CASSSGSSGNTIYF.